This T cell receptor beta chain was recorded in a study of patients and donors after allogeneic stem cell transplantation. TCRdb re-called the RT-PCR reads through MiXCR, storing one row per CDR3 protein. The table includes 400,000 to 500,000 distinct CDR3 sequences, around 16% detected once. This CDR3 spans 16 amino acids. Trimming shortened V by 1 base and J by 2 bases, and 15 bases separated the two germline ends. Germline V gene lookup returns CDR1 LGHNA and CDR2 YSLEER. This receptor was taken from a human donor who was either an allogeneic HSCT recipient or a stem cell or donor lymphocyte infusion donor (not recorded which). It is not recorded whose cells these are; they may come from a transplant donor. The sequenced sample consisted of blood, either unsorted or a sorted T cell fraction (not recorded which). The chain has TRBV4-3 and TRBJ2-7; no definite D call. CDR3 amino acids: CASSQGETLNTYEQYF. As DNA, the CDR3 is TGCGCCAGCAGCCAAGGCGAGACACTTAACACCTACGAGCAGTACTTC.